What follows are 6 T cell receptor beta chains derived from one specimen sequenced in a study of cytomegalovirus exposure and HLA in healthy donors (dated by TCRdb to between 2016 and 2019). The library was generated by the immunoSEQ multiplex PCR assay. For the multiplex PCR, a mixture combining 60 forward primers for TCR Vbeta segments and 13 reverse primers for TCR Jbeta segments was used. The table comes from immuneACCESS by way of TCRdb, which keeps in-frame sequences with V and J called. Part of the clones is missing from these tables; in studies checked, under half for an unresolved V gene and the rest for unknown reasons. Present in this sample are 150,000 to 200,000 clones, around 79% of which were seen just once. The ten largest clones take up roughly 0.5% of the sample. Sequencing used PBMCs. These TCRs come from a woman between 45 and 60 years old in good health and CMV-seronegative.

This chain uses TRBV4-2 with TRBJ2-7; TRBD2 aligns across 9 bases. Germline CDR1 reads LGHNA; CDR2 reads YNFKEQ. The CDR3 has 17 residues. The J segment lost 5 bases and the V segment lost 4 bases, leaving 15 bases of the junction unmatched. This chain's CDR3 is CASSPRIGREGPHEQYF. DNA of the CDR3: TGTGCCAGCAGCCCCCGAATCGGGCGGGAGGGACCCCACGAGCAGTACTTC.

The chain uses TRBV30 and TRBJ2-7; TRBD2 might be the D (5 bases). V was clipped by 1 base and J by 3 bases, with 10 bases between them. From germline, CDR1 is GTSNPN and CDR2 SVGIG (reference sequence). This CDR3 spans 13 amino acids. The CDR3 region is CAWSDGLIYEQYF. Written as DNA, the CDR3 is TGTGCCTGGAGTGACGGACTGATCTACGAGCAGTACTTC.

This rearrangement joins TRBV5-1 to TRBJ1-5; 11 nucleotides line up with TRBD1. The junction had 6 bases not matched to a gene; V was cut back by 4 bases and J by 9 bases. Germline lookup yields CDR1 SGHRS and CDR2 YFSETQ. The CDR3 runs 14 residues. CDR3 DNA: TGCGCCAGCAGCCCGGGACAGGGGGATAGGCCCCAGCATTTT. Protein sequence: CASSPGQGDRPQHF.

This chain connects TRBV6-1 to TRBJ2-3; a possible D gene is TRBD2 (7 bases). The ends were cut back, 1 base at V and 2 bases at J, with 16 bases in the middle. Germline V lookup: CDR1 MNHNS, CDR2 SASEGT. The CDR3 runs to 17 residues. CDR3 protein: CASSEVGGGGPTDTQYF. As DNA, the CDR3 is TGTGCCAGCAGTGAAGTGGGTGGGGGGGGGCCCACAGATACGCAGTATTTT.

This clone appeared a single time. V usage is TRBV5-1 and J usage is TRBJ2-2; the D is unclear. Germline V gene lookup returns CDR1 SGHRS and CDR2 YFSETQ. The length of the CDR3 is 15 residues. Trimming shortened V by 0 bases and J by 1 base, and 7 bases separated the two germline ends. The CDR3 here is CASSLESQNTGELFF. The CDR3 DNA follows: TGCGCCAGCAGCTTGGAGAGTCAGAACACCGGGGAGCTGTTTTTT.

The CDR3 loop is CAWSVRWLAGEGSYNEQFF. The CDR3 region has the DNA TGTGCCTGGAGTGTACGGTGGCTAGCGGGAGAAGGGTCCTACAATGAGCAGTTCTTC. The chain couples TRBV30 to TRBJ2-1, with 10 bases identical to TRBD2. Germline V gives CDR1 GTSNPN, CDR2 SVGIG (reference sequence). The length of the CDR3 is 19 residues. V lost 0 bases and J lost 1; bases outside the gene matches: 12.